The 2 T cell receptor beta chains reported below all come from one sample, sequenced in a study of lymphopenia after photon versus proton radiotherapy. Data came from immunoSEQ multiplex PCR; TCRdb stores just in-frame clones and leaves some out. Of approximately 12,000 clones in the sample, around 90% are singletons; the top ten hold roughly 3.5%. Sequenced here: peripheral blood, sampled from a patient treated with photon-based radiotherapy. These receptors came from a man in his sixties with pancreatic cancer.

The V and J genes are TRBV19 and TRBJ1-2, with a weak D call TRBD1 (5 bases). V lost 4 bases to trimming and J lost 2 bases, with 23 bases between them. CDR1 is LNHDA, CDR2 SQIVND, per germline (reference sequence). The CDR3 has 18 residues. The chain's CDR3 is CASSTYTPPDSLNYGYTF. The CDR3 DNA is TGTGCCAGTAGTACCTATACACCTCCTGACAGCCTCAACTATGGCTACACCTTC.

V usage is TRBV7-6 and J usage is TRBJ2-3, with TRBD2 matching over 15 bases. With 4 bases clipped from V and 2 bases from J, the junction kept 7 bases outside the gene matches. Germline V CDR1 and CDR2: SGHVS, FNYEAQ. The CDR3 sequence is 18 residues long. The CDR3 DNA is TGTGCCAGCAGCTCCCTCGGACTAGCGGGGGGGATCACAGATACGCAGTATTTT. It translates to CASSSLGLAGGITDTQYF.